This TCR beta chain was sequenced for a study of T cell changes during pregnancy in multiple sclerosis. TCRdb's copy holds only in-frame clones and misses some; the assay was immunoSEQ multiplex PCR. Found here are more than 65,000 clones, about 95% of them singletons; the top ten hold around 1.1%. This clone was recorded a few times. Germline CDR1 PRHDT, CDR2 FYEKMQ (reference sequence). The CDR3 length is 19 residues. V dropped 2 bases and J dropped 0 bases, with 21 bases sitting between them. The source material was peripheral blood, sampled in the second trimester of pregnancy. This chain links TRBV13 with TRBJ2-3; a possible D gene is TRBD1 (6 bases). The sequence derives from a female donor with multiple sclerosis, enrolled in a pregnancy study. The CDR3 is CASSLRGTGRPTSTDTQYF. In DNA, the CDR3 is TGTGCCAGCAGCTTAAGGGGGACGGGTCGACCGACTAGCACAGATACGCAGTATTTT.